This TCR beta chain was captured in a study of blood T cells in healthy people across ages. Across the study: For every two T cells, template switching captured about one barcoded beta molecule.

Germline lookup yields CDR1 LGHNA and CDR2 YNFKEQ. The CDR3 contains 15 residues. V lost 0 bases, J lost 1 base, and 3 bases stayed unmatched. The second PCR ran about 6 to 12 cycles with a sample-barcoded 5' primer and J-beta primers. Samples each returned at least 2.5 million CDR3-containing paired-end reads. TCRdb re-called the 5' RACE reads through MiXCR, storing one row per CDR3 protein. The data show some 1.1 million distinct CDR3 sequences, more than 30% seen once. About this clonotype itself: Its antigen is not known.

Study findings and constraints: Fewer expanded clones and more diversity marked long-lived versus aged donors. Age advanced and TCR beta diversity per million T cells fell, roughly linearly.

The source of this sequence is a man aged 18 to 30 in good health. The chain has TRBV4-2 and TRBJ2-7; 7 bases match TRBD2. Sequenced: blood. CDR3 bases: TGTGCCAGCAGCCAAGAGGGGGGGATTTCCTACGAGCAGTACTTC. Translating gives CASSQEGGISYEQYF.